Listed here are 22 T cell receptor beta chains from one sample, sequenced in a study of blood T cell repertoires in COVID-19. Assay: immunoSEQ multiplex PCR; the TCRdb copy retains only in-frame clones and omits some. The sample holds hundreds of thousands of clones; over 75% are singletons and the top ten take about 9.9%. Specimen: PBMCs or T cells enriched from blood (not recorded which). The receptors stem from a woman aged 40-49 years who had recovered from COVID-19.

The rearrangement uses TRBV28 and TRBJ1-5, with TRBD1 identical over 8 bases. The V gene end was trimmed by 7 bases and the J gene end by 6 bases; junction bases not matched to a gene: 11. The CDR3 is made up of 15 amino acids. CDR1 and CDR2 from the germline V gene are MDHEN and SYDVKM. CDR3 bases: TGTGCCAGCACCCAGGTGGACAGGGAAGCTCAGCCCCAGCATTTT. Translated: CASTQVDREAQPQHF.

This sequence joins TRBV19 and TRBJ2-7; D is uncertain. This CDR3 spans 14 amino acids. Trimming cost V 8 bases and J 6 bases, with 20 bases left between them. Per germline, CDR1 LNHDA and CDR2 SQIVND (reference sequence). CDR3 in amino acids: CASQEVGIPGEQYF. The CDR3 nucleotides are TGTGCCAGTCAGGAAGTGGGCATCCCAGGCGAGCAGTACTTC.

The gene calls are TRBV15 and TRBJ2-1; tentatively, D is TRBD1 (5 bases). Between the trimmed V and J ends, which lost 0 bases and 6 bases, there was a span of 15 bases. CDR3 length equals 16 residues. CDR1 and CDR2 (germline): LNHNV, YYDKDF (reference sequence). The CDR3 bases are TGTGCCACCAGCAGAGATACCGGCGTTGGGGCCAATGAGCAGTTCTTC. This encodes CATSRDTGVGANEQFF. Based on the CDR3 plus reference TRBV15 and TRBJ2-1, the full variable domain is DAMVIQNPRYQVTQFGKPVTLSCSQTLNHNVMYWYQQKSSQAPKLLFHYYDKDFNNEADTPDNFQSRRPNTSFCFLDIRSPGLGDTAMYLCATSRDTGVGANEQFFGPGTRLTVL.

The rearrangement uses TRBV9 and TRBJ2-1; D may be TRBD2 (6 bases). Germline V CDR1 and CDR2: SGDLS, YYNGEE. The CDR3 is 16 amino acids. V lost 0 bases, J lost 5 bases, and 15 bases lay in between. The CDR3 loop is CASSVATGLPDNEQFF. The CDR3 DNA reads as TGTGCCAGCAGCGTAGCTACCGGACTACCAGACAATGAGCAGTTCTTC. Filled out from reference TRBV9 and TRBJ2-1, the complete variable domain reads DSGVTQTPKHLITATGQRVTLRCSPRSGDLSVYWYQQSLDQGLQFLIQYYNGEERAKGNILERFSAQQFPDLHSELNLSSLELGDSALYFCASSVATGLPDNEQFFGPGTRLTVL.

Regarding this clone: Germline and junction disagree at one end, which may indicate a read error. The chain links TRBV7-7 to TRBJ2-5, with 7 bases lining up with TRBD1. In germline, CDR1 is SSHAT, CDR2 FNYEAQ (reference sequence). The CDR3 is 12 amino acids. CDR3 DNA: TGTGCTAGCAGCCCGCCAGGGGGGACCCAGTACTTC. This codes for CASSPPGGTQYF.

The chain combines TRBV21-1 with TRBJ2-7; the table's D call of TRBD2 was not tested on the DNA. TRBV21-1 is listed as a pseudogene. This CDR3 has 17 residues. In DNA form, the CDR3 reads TGTGCCAGCAGCAAGAAAGGACTAGCCCTAACCTCCTACGAGCAGTACTTC. Translated: CASSKKGLALTSYEQYF.

The chain has TRBV29-1 and TRBJ1-6, with 7 bases fitting TRBD1. The junction had 9 bases not matched to a gene; V was cut back by 4 bases and J by 6 bases. CDR1 is SQVTM and CDR2 is ANQGSEA in the germline V gene. The CDR3 is made up of 15 amino acids. The CDR3 bases are TGCAGCGTTGCCACTGGGACAGTCGCTAATTCACCCCTCCACTTT. It codes for CSVATGTVANSPLHF.

V is TRBV4-2 and J is TRBJ2-7; no firm D call. V was pared by 4 bases and J by 7 bases, with 23 bases between. The V gene's germline CDR1 is LGHNA and CDR2 YNFKEQ. The CDR3 length is 16 residues. The CDR3 coding sequence is TGTGCCAGCAGCCCAGAGAACGGTCTGCTGACGGGTGAGCAGTACTTC. This translates into CASSPENGLLTGEQYF.

The chain combines TRBV11-2 with TRBJ1-1; 8 bases map to TRBD1. Germline CDR1 SGHAT, CDR2 FQNNGV. Germline trimming cut 6 bases from V and 3 bases from J; bases unmatched to any gene: 6. The CDR3 has 14 residues. In nucleotides, the CDR3 is TGTGCCAGCAGGATCAGGGGGCTTGACACTGAAGCTTTCTTT. It specifies CASRIRGLDTEAFF.

The genes are TRBV11-2 and TRBJ2-3, with 7 bases fitting TRBD2. The CDR3 has 15 residues. CDR1 and CDR2 (germline): SGHAT, FQNNGV. V lost 3 bases, J lost 2 bases, and 5 bases stayed unmatched. CDR3: CASSLGTSVTDTQYF. CDR3 sequence (DNA): TGTGCCAGCAGCTTGGGAACTAGCGTCACAGATACGCAGTATTTT.

V gene TRBV11-2 combines with J gene TRBJ2-4, with 8 bases lining up with TRBD1. Germline V gene data show CDR1 as SGHAT and CDR2 as FQNNGV. The CDR3 is 15 residues long. Trimming removed 0 bases from V and 8 bases from J; junction bases left unmatched: 6. The CDR3 loop reads CASSLDSRGHDIQYF. The CDR3 nucleotides are TGTGCCAGCAGCTTAGATTCCAGGGGGCATGACATTCAGTACTTC.

The chain couples TRBV19 to TRBJ1-2; a weak D match, TRBD1 (6 bases). V was trimmed by 0 bases and J by 3 bases, leaving 11 bases between them. Per germline, CDR1 LNHDA and CDR2 SQIVND (reference sequence). The CDR3 is 15 amino acids. DNA of the CDR3: TGTGCCAGTAGTATAGAACGGCAGGGGTACTATGGCTACACCTTC. This sequence encodes CASSIERQGYYGYTF.

The chain carries TRBV4-3 and TRBJ2-1, with D uncertain. V was shortened by 0 bases and J by 0 bases, with 6 bases between the two germline ends. Germline loops: CDR1 LGHNA, CDR2 YSLEER. The CDR3 runs to 15 residues. CDR3 nucleotide sequence: TGCGCCAGCAGCCAAGATTGGAGCTCCTACAATGAGCAGTTCTTC. Translation gives CASSQDWSSYNEQFF.

For this clone: This sample also contains other DNA sequences that code for the same CDR3. J is TRBJ1-5 and V is TRBV7-9; maybe TRBD1 (6 bases). CDR1 is SEHNR, CDR2 FQNEAQ, per germline (reference sequence). The CDR3 extends over 12 amino acids. With 5 bases removed from V and 5 bases from J, the gap between germline ends came to 7 bases. CDR3: CASSPGDQPQHF. The CDR3 region has the DNA TGTGCCAGCAGCCCAGGGGATCAGCCCCAGCATTTT.

This clone is a singleton in its sample. The same CDR3 also results from other DNA sequences found in this sample. The chain couples TRBV9 to TRBJ2-2, with 7 bases fitting TRBD1. After removal of 0 bases from V and 1 base from J, the junction contained 0 bases not matched to a gene. The V gene's germline CDR1 is SGDLS and CDR2 YYNGEE. This CDR3 contains 15 residues. Written as DNA, the CDR3 is TGTGCCAGCAGCGTAGCAGGGGGGAACACCGGGGAGCTGTTTTTT. Translating gives CASSVAGGNTGELFF.

The chain uses TRBV18 and TRBJ2-3; maybe TRBD2 (6 bases). CDR1 and CDR2 (germline): KGHSH, LQKENI. V dropped 0 bases and J dropped 4 bases, with 11 bases sitting between them. The CDR3 is made up of 15 amino acids. The CDR3 nucleotides are TGTGCCAGCTCACCACCGTCACTAGCAGCAGATACGCAGTATTTT. Translated, it gives CASSPPSLAADTQYF.

V gene TRBV7-2 combines with J gene TRBJ2-1; 8 nucleotides agree with TRBD1. Germline trimming cut 6 bases from V and 6 bases from J; bases unmatched to any gene: 4. The CDR3 loop spans 13 amino acids. Germline V CDR1 and CDR2: SGHTA, FQGNSA. CDR3 protein: CASRAGGLNEQFF. CDR3 coding DNA: TGTGCCAGCAGGGCAGGGGGCCTCAATGAGCAGTTCTTC. The full variable domain, rest sourced from reference TRBV7-2 and TRBJ2-1, is GAGVSQSPSNKVTEKGKDVELRCDPISGHTALYWYRQSLGQGLEFLIYFQGNSAPDKSGLPSDRFSAERTGGSVSTLTIQRTQQEDSAVYLCASRAGGLNEQFFGPGTRLTVL.

V is TRBV3-1 (or the pseudogene TRBV3-2) and J is TRBJ2-1; weak D call: TRBD1 (6 bases). Germline V CDR1 and CDR2: LGHDT, YNNKEL (reference sequence). This CDR3 region has 15 residues. V gave up 5 bases and J gave up 3 bases, with 14 bases separating them. CDR3 DNA: TGTGCCAGCAGCGGACAGCCTACAGGCTACAATGAGCAGTTCTTC. It codes for CASSGQPTGYNEQFF.

The CDR3, as DNA: TGTGCCAGCTCACCACCCGGTAGCAATCAGCCCCAGCATTTT. The encoded protein is CASSPPGSNQPQHF. This sequence joins TRBV18 and TRBJ1-5, with D unclear. The V gene's germline CDR1 is KGHSH and CDR2 LQKENI. Deletions cut 0 bases from V and 0 bases from J, with 3 bases between. The length of the CDR3 is 14 residues.

The V call is TRBV2, the J call TRBJ1-1; 8 bases are a match to TRBD1. Germline-derived CDR1 and CDR2 are SNHLY and FYNNEI. This CDR3 is built from 14 residues. The V segment lost 6 bases and the J segment 1 base; nucleotides outside the gene matches: 4. This CDR3 reads CASSPTGGNTEAFF. For the CDR3, the DNA is TGTGCCAGCAGCCCCACAGGGGGGAACACTGAAGCTTTCTTT.

This chain links TRBV6-4 with TRBJ2-6, with 7 bases lining up with TRBD1. Germline lookup yields CDR1 MRHNA and CDR2 SNTAGT. Trimming took 8 bases from V and 4 from J; bases not matched to a gene: 5. The CDR3 is 14 residues long. The CDR3 region is CASEGATGANVLTF. CDR3 bases: TGTGCCAGCGAGGGGGCTACGGGGGCCAACGTCCTGACTTTC.

The rearrangement joins TRBV12-1 to TRBJ1-5; TRBD1, as called in the table, went unchecked against the DNA. TRBV12-1 is a pseudogene. This CDR3 region has 15 residues. The CDR3 loop reads CASSPRTGDNQPQHF. For the CDR3, the DNA is TGTGCCAGCAGCCCAAGGACAGGGGACAATCAGCCCCAGCATTTT.